One sample yielded the 26 T cell receptor beta chains listed below, sequenced in a study of tumor-infiltrating lymphocytes in primary liver carcinoma. With approximately 470 ng total RNA as template and a constant-region primer, TCR beta cDNA was made. Employing slightly modified ARM-PCR, three nested multiplex PCR rounds were run, and these gave rise to the TCR beta libraries. Both of the initial two PCR rounds ran for about 11 cycles and employed TRBV1-TRBV30 forward primers alongside a C-beta reverse primer. From the multiplex PCR reads, TCRdb called clonotypes with MiXCR, one entry per CDR3 protein. The sample records hundreds of thousands of distinct CDR3 sequences, roughly two thirds being singletons. Germline DNA was also extracted, and blood RNA derived from unsorted whole blood. The material sequenced was peripheral blood. The receptor set was obtained from a man aged 40-55 years with primary liver carcinoma and hepatitis B virus infection.

Comments on this clonotype: With a much larger clone just one base away, this may be a read error. This sequence joins TRBV6-1 and TRBJ2-7, with D maybe TRBD2 (6 bases). Germline CDR1 reads MNHNS; CDR2 reads SASEGT. This CDR3 contains 13 residues. V was clipped by 9 bases and J by 3 bases, with 15 bases between them. DNA for the CDR3: TGTGCCAGGAGGTTAGCGGAGCGCTACGAGCAGTACTTC. This codes for CARRLAERYEQYF.

This clonotype was counted once. A much bigger clone sits one base away, suggesting this may be a read error. For the CDR3, the DNA is TGTGCCAACAGTTACCGGGACGGCTACAATGAGCAGTTCTTC. Protein product: CANSYRDGYNEQFF. The chain links TRBV6-6 to TRBJ2-1; D tentatively reads TRBD1 or TRBD2 (5 bases each). CDR3 length: 14 residues. Germline assignment: CDR1 MNHNY and CDR2 SVGAGI (reference sequence).

Notes on this clonotype: One end of the junction does not line up with germline, which may come from a read error. The chain recombines TRBV4-3 with TRBJ2-7; D is perhaps TRBD1 or TRBD2 (5 bases each). The CDR3 runs to 15 residues. CDR1 is LGHNA, CDR2 YSLEER, per germline. CDR3 bases: TGCGCAAGCAGCCAAGAGGGACGCAGAACCTACGAGCAGTACTTC. It yields the protein CASSQEGRRTYEQYF.

Turning to this clonotype: Just one base apart from a much larger clone, this may be a read error. This sequence joins TRBV12-3 or TRBV12-4 and TRBJ2-1, with 11 nucleotides matching TRBD1. This CDR3 comprises 16 residues. CDR3 DNA sequence: TGTGCCAGCAGTCCCGGGACAGGGGGAGTCTACAATGAGCGGTTCTTC. Its translation: CASSPGTGGVYNERFF.

Judged by abundance, this clonotype is medium-sized. V usage is TRBV12-3 or TRBV12-4 and J usage is TRBJ2-7; D not resolved. The ends were cut back, 0 bases at V and 2 bases at J, with 2 bases in the middle. This CDR3 spans 12 amino acids. The CDR3 coding sequence is TGTGCCAGCAGTTTAGCCCCCTACGAGCAGTACTTC. Translating it yields CASSLAPYEQYF.

This clonotype showed up just a few times. CDR3 in amino acids: CASSLVLAGGLGDTQYF. For the CDR3, the DNA is TGTGCCAGCAGCTTAGTTTTAGCGGGAGGGCTCGGAGATACGCAGTATTTT. The chain combines TRBV11-2 with TRBJ2-3, with TRBD2 identical over 11 bases. From germline, CDR1 is SGHAT and CDR2 FQNNGV. The CDR3 totals 17 residues. V lost 1 base, J lost 5 bases, and 8 bases stayed unmatched.

Regarding this clonotype: One base away lies a much larger clone, so this may be a sequencing read error. This sequence joins TRBV6-1 and TRBJ2-3, with 8 bases matching TRBD2. Looked up from germline, CDR1 is MNHNS and CDR2 is SASEGT. The CDR3 has 14 residues. The CDR3 protein is CGLSAGAVADTQYF. In nucleotides, the CDR3 is TGTGGCCTCTCAGCGGGAGCTGTGGCAGATACGCAGTATTTT.

The table lists this clonotype with a count of one. This chain joins TRBV12-3 or TRBV12-4 and TRBJ1-1; D might be TRBD1 (6 bases). The CDR3 is 16 residues long. The V and J ends lost 2 bases and 7 bases respectively, with 20 bases between them. The CDR3 sequence: CASSLNGPRGGIEAFF. CDR3 bases: TGTGCCAGCAGTTTAAATGGTCCCAGGGGTGGGATTGAAGCTTTCTTT.

In its sample, this clonotype was seen once. This sequence may be a read error, since a much larger clone differs from it by one base. The rearrangement joins TRBV6-6 to TRBJ1-1; the D gene is possibly TRBD1 (6 bases). Germline V gene sequence: CDR1 MNHNY, CDR2 SVGAGI (reference sequence). The CDR3 totals 14 residues. CDR3 DNA sequence: TGTGCCAGCGGTTACGACAGGAGGGGCACTGAAGCTTTCTTT. Its translation is CASGYDRRGTEAFF.

Worth noting for this clonotype: Germline is not matched at one junction end, which may reflect a read error. The genes are TRBV11-2 and TRBJ1-6; no clear D. CDR3 length: 15 amino acids. Germline CDR1 SGHAT, CDR2 FQNNGV. DNA of the CDR3: TGTGCCAGCAGCTTAGGGAGTGGCAATAATTCATCCCTCCACTTT. This encodes CASSLGSGNNSSLHF.

This sequence joins TRBV5-1 and TRBJ1-1; D is undetermined. From germline, CDR1 is SGHRS and CDR2 YFSETQ. The CDR3 loop spans 11 amino acids. Between the trimmed V and J ends, which lost 4 bases and 1 base, there was a span of 2 bases. The CDR3 region is CASSENTEAFF. CDR3 in DNA: TGCGCCAGCAGCGAGAACACTGAAGCTTTCTTT.

As for this clonotype: Relative to the germline gene, one junction end is altered; a read error may explain this. This chain connects TRBV12-3 or TRBV12-4 to TRBJ1-6; D is perhaps TRBD1 (5 bases). CDR3 length: 15 residues. CDR3 protein: CASSFKQAYNSPLYF. The CDR3 region has the DNA TGTGCCAGCAGTTTCAAACAGGCATATAATTCACCCCTCTACTTT.

Remarks on this clonotype: The junction departs from germline at one end; a sequencing error may be responsible. The rearrangement joins TRBV11-2 to TRBJ2-2; TRBD1 might be the D (6 bases). Per germline, CDR1 SGHAT and CDR2 FQNNGV. The CDR3 extends over 18 amino acids. CDR3: CASSLDRRGPTNIGELFF. The CDR3 DNA reads as TGTGCCAGCAGCTTAGACCGCAGGGGACCGACGAACATCGGGGAGCTGTTTTTT.

On this clonotype itself: A much larger clone differs from this one at a single base, so this may be a read error. The chain links TRBV6-6 to TRBJ2-7; D not resolved. The V end was cut by 4 bases, the J end by 7 bases, with 11 bases between. The CDR3 loop spans 12 amino acids. The germline gives CDR1 MNHNY, CDR2 SVGAGI (reference sequence). Here the CDR3 reads CASSCNPGEQYF. The DNA for the CDR3 is TGTGCCAGCAGTTGCAATCCCGGGGAGCAGTACTTC.

With respect to this clonotype: With a much larger clone just one base away, this may be a read error. J is TRBJ2-7 and V is TRBV6-5; D is uncertain. Germline CDR1 is MNHEY and CDR2 is SVGAGI. The CDR3 length is 17 residues. Trimming removed 1 base at V and 5 bases at J, with 21 bases between. Written as DNA, the CDR3 is TGTGCCAGCAGTTACTTGATTATCGGAGCAGGTTTACACGAGCAGTACTTC. Translating it yields CASSYLIIGAGLHEQYF.

The V gene is TRBV11-1, the J gene TRBJ2-7; D is unclear. Germline CDR1 SGHAT, CDR2 FQDESV (reference sequence). Trimming took 4 bases from V and 12 from J, leaving 22 bases between them. The CDR3 is 14 amino acids. This CDR3 is CASSSPSQSYKRYF. CDR3 nucleotide sequence: TGTGCCAGCAGCTCACCTTCCCAGTCCTACAAGCGGTACTTC.

About this clonotype: An end of the junction differs from the germline gene, which may be a read error. The chain is built from TRBV10-3 and TRBJ1-2; D is ambiguous. Germline V gene lookup returns CDR1 ENHRY and CDR2 SYGVKD. The CDR3 spans 11 residues. In DNA, the CDR3 is TGTGCCGTCAGTGTGTTGGGCCAGTACACCTTC. It codes for CAVSVLGQYTF.

This clonotype was detected ten times or more. The genes are TRBV14 and TRBJ1-1; D ambiguous. Trimming pared 1 base from V and 0 bases from J, leaving 3 bases between. The length of the CDR3 is 13 residues. Germline values: CDR1 SGHDN, CDR2 FVKESK. CDR3 DNA: TGTGCCAGCAGCCAAGTCATGAACACTGAAGCTTTCTTT. It yields the protein CASSQVMNTEAFF.

Note on this clonotype: Just one base apart from a much larger clone, this may be a read error. The rearrangement joins TRBV4-3 to TRBJ2-3, with 10 bases matching TRBD2. CDR1 is LGHNA, CDR2 YSLEER, per germline. This CDR3 region has 17 residues. Germline trimming cut 1 base from V and 1 base from J; bases unmatched to any gene: 5. This CDR3 reads CASSQAAGGAGTDTQYF. CDR3 nucleotide sequence: TGCGCCAGCAGCCAAGCAGCGGGGGGGGCTGGCACAGATACGCAGTATTTT.

As to this clonotype: A read error may explain this, as a much larger clone is one base away. CDR3 DNA sequence: TGTGCCAGCAGTTTACTAGTGGGGTATTCCTACAATGAGCAGTTCTTC. Translation gives CASSLLVGYSYNEQFF. This chain joins TRBV12-3 or TRBV12-4 and TRBJ2-1; D unresolved. Trimming shortened V by 2 bases and J by 1 base, and 12 bases separated the two germline ends. This CDR3 has 16 amino acids.

This clonotype was observed many times. V is TRBV6-5 and J is TRBJ2-7; 10 bases agree with TRBD1. Looked up from germline, CDR1 is MNHEY and CDR2 is SVGAGI. With 4 bases clipped from V and 6 bases from J, the junction kept 12 bases outside the gene matches. CDR3 length equals 16 residues. The CDR3 region has the DNA TGTGCCAGCAGTTCCAGGCGGACAGGGGGTCCGGGCGAGCAGTACTTC. This translates into CASSSRRTGGPGEQYF.

Points on this clonotype: Given a much more abundant clone one base away, this may be a read error. The chain recombines TRBV4-2 with TRBJ2-1; D could derive from TRBD1 or TRBD2 (5 bases each). Trimming stripped 2 bases from V and 9 bases from J, with 23 bases between. The length of the CDR3 is 17 residues. Germline CDR1 LGHNA, CDR2 YNFKEQ. CDR3 nucleotide sequence: TGTGCCAGCAGCCAACATCTTTGGGGGATTAGCCCCAGTGAGCAGTTCTTC. Translating it yields CASSQHLWGISPSEQFF.

This clonotype has ten or more counts. The rearrangement uses TRBV29-1 and TRBJ2-1, with 11 bases lining up with TRBD2. The CDR3 covers 19 residues. Germline CDR1 SQVTM, CDR2 ANQGSEA. The J segment lost 2 bases and the V segment lost 3 bases, leaving 15 bases of the junction unmatched. CDR3 sequence: CSVDPNEYRSGRAYNEQFF. CDR3 DNA: TGCAGCGTTGATCCGAACGAATACCGTAGCGGGAGGGCCTACAATGAGCAGTTCTTC.

The V gene is TRBV7-8, the J gene TRBJ2-1; 10 nucleotides agree with TRBD2. The CDR3 has 16 amino acids. The J segment lost 0 bases and the V segment lost 7 bases, leaving 6 bases of the junction unmatched. CDR1 is SGHVS and CDR2 is FQNEAQ in the germline V gene. This chain's CDR3 is CASNFSGRSSYNEQFF. The CDR3 coding sequence is TGTGCCAGCAACTTTAGCGGGAGGAGCTCCTACAATGAGCAGTTCTTC.

Comments on this clonotype: Its ends do not fully match the called genes, so a read error is possible. V is TRBV5-6 and J is TRBJ2-2, with 9 bases identical to TRBD1. CDR1 SGHDT and CDR2 YYEEEE come from the germline V gene. This CDR3 region has 17 residues. The CDR3 coding sequence is TGTGCCAGCAGCCTCACCTCGGGACAGGGTAACACCGGGGAGCTATTTTTT. It yields the protein CASSLTSGQGNTGELFF.

This clonotype was found many times. The chain has TRBV10-2 and TRBJ2-5; 7 bases match TRBD1. Trimming removed 6 bases from V and 5 bases from J; junction bases left unmatched: 3. Germline V lookup: CDR1 WSHSY, CDR2 SAAADI. This CDR3 has 12 amino acids. In DNA form, the CDR3 reads TGCGCCAGCAGACAGGGGACGGAGACCCAGTACTTC. Translated: CASRQGTETQYF.